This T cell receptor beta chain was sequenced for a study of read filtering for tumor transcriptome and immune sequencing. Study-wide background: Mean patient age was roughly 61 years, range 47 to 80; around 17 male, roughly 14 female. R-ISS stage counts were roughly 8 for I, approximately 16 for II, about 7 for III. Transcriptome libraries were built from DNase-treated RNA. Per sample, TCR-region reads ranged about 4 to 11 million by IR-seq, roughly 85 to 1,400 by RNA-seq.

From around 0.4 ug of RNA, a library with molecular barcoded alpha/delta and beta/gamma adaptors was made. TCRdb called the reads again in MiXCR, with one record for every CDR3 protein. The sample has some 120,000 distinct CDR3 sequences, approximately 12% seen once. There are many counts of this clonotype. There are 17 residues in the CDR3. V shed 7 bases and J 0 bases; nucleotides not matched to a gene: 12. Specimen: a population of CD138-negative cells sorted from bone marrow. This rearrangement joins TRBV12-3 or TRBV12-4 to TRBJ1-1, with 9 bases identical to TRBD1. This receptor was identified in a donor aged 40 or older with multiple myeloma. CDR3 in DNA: TGTGCCAGCAACCCGTTGGGACAGGGTGATATGAACACTGAAGCTTTCTTT. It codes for CASNPLGQGDMNTEAFF.